Below, 10 T cell receptor beta chains from the same sample are listed, as sequenced in a study of cytomegalovirus exposure and HLA in healthy donors. Researchers ran the PCR with 60 Vbeta and 13 Jbeta primers. TCRdb's copy holds only in-frame clones and misses some; the assay was immunoSEQ multiplex PCR. The sample lists some 150,000 clones; 70% to 80% were seen once. Sequences were obtained from PBMCs. The receptor set was obtained from a male donor in good health and CMV-seronegative.

V is TRBV25-1 and J is TRBJ2-5; tentatively, D is TRBD1 (6 bases). The V gene lost 6 bases and the J gene lost 2 bases, with 13 bases spanning the gap. Germline V gene data show CDR1 as MGHDK and CDR2 as SYGVNS. This CDR3 is 14 amino acids long. The CDR3 bases are TGTGCCAGCAGACGGACAGAGAAACAAGAGACCCAGTACTTC. As protein: CASRRTEKQETQYF.

This clone was seen a handful of times. The chain carries TRBV2 and TRBJ2-1, with D possibly being TRBD2 (5 bases). Looked up from germline, CDR1 is SNHLY and CDR2 is FYNNEI. The CDR3 extends over 12 amino acids. V was trimmed by 5 bases and J by 6 bases, leaving 8 bases between them. CDR3 loop: CASSLSGNEQFF. The CDR3 bases are TGTGCCAGCAGTCTGAGCGGCAATGAGCAGTTCTTC. The full variable domain, completed using reference TRBV2 and TRBJ2-1, is EPEVTQTPSHQVTQMGQEVILRCVPISNHLYFYWYRQILGQKVEFLVSFYNNEISEKSEIFDDQFSVERPDGSNFTLKIRSTKLEDSAMYFCASSLSGNEQFFGPGTRLTVL.

The V call is TRBV5-4, the J call TRBJ2-7; 7 bases line up with TRBD1. Per the germline V gene, CDR1 is SGHNT and CDR2 is YYREEE (reference sequence). The CDR3 is 14 residues long. V lost 3 bases and J lost 6; bases outside the gene matches: 9. CDR3 in DNA: TGTGCCAGCAGCTCCACCGGGACAGCCTTCGAGCAGTACTTC. As protein: CASSSTGTAFEQYF.

This chain connects TRBV7-2 to TRBJ2-3; TRBD2 agrees at 7 bases. CDR1 is SGHTA, CDR2 FQGNSA, per germline. The trim removed 5 bases at V and 3 bases at J, leaving 5 bases unmatched. This CDR3 has 14 residues. CDR3 loop: CASSARDYTDTQYF. CDR3 bases: TGTGCCAGCAGCGCCCGGGACTATACAGATACGCAGTATTTT.

On this clone: The junction departs from germline at one end; a sequencing error may be responsible. This sequence joins TRBV7-9 and TRBJ1-6; D perhaps matches TRBD1 (5 bases). There are 12 residues in the CDR3. Germline V CDR1 and CDR2: SEHNR, FQNEAQ (reference sequence). This chain's CDR3 is CSSSLDDSPLHF. CDR3 in DNA: TGTTCCAGCAGCTTAGACGACAGTCCCCTCCACTTT. Combining the CDR3 with reference TRBV7-9 and TRBJ1-6 gives the whole variable domain DTGVSQNPRHKITKRGQNVTFRCDPISEHNRLYWYRQTLGQGPEFLTYFQNEAQLEKSRLLSDRFSAERPKGSFSTLEIQRTEQGDSAMYLCSSSLDDSPLHFGNGTRLTVT.

V gene TRBV6-5 combines with J gene TRBJ2-7, with TRBD2 matching 10 bases. V gave up 0 bases and J gave up 1 base; unmatched junction bases: 3. The germline V gene encodes CDR1 MNHEY and CDR2 SVGAGI. The CDR3 has 16 residues. The CDR3 DNA is TGTGCCAGCAGTTACTCTCCTAGCGGGAGTTCCTACGAGCAGTACTTC. Translating gives CASSYSPSGSSYEQYF.

The chain joins TRBV28 to TRBJ1-1; tentatively, D is TRBD1 (5 bases). The V gene's germline CDR1 is MDHEN and CDR2 SYDVKM. The CDR3 consists of 13 residues. V shed 4 bases and J shed 4 bases, with 10 bases lying between them. The CDR3 protein is CASSWTRATEAFF. The DNA of the CDR3 is TGTGCCAGCAGTTGGACCAGGGCCACTGAAGCTTTCTTT.

The rearrangement uses TRBV19 and TRBJ1-1, with a weak D call TRBD1 (6 bases). Trimming removed 3 bases at V and 1 base at J, with 12 bases between. This CDR3 has 15 amino acids. Germline V gene lookup returns CDR1 LNHDA and CDR2 SQIVND (reference sequence). The CDR3 reads CASSILGTRNTEAFF. Here the CDR3 DNA reads TGTGCCAGTAGTATCCTCGGGACAAGGAACACTGAAGCTTTCTTT.

V and J are TRBV7-8 and TRBJ2-7; tentatively, D is TRBD1 (6 bases). The germline V gene has CDR1 SGHVS and CDR2 FQNEAQ. The CDR3 spans 13 residues. Trimming took 0 bases from V and 7 from J, leaving 10 bases between them. The chain's CDR3 is CASSLAMGAEQYF. The CDR3 bases are TGTGCCAGCAGCTTAGCGATGGGGGCTGAGCAGTACTTC.

The chain links TRBV28 to TRBJ2-7; 11 bases are a match to TRBD2. J was trimmed by 2 bases and V by 2 bases; bases with no gene match: 5. The V gene's germline CDR1 is MDHEN and CDR2 SYDVKM. The CDR3 is 16 residues long. CDR3 DNA sequence: TGTGCCAGCAGTTTAGGGCTAGCGGGAGGCACCTACGAGCAGTACTTC. Protein: CASSLGLAGGTYEQYF.